The rows below give T cell receptor beta chains drawn from one sample of a study of T cell responses to AZD1222 COVID-19 vaccine. Sequenced by immunoSEQ multiplex PCR; TCRdb stores in-frame clones only, minus some. The sample carries about 120,000 clones, around 92% recorded once. The sample was peripheral blood, taken on day 0 of AZD1222 vaccination. The receptor source for this set is an adult in good health. Both conserved end residues are part of each CDR3. The D gene is left open where the match is weak. Clone size is shown for a subset of rows, as once, few, many or a class of expanded clone.

clone size: .; V gene: TRBV27; J gene: TRBJ2-2; D gene: TRBD1; CDR3 protein: CASSPGDRDTGELFF; CDR3 DNA: TGTGCCAGCAGTCCCGGGGACAGGGATACCGGGGAGCTGTTTTTT
clone size: .; V gene: TRBV30; J gene: TRBJ1-2; D gene: .; CDR3 protein: CAWSVDGEGDYTF; CDR3 DNA: TGTGCCTGGAGTGTGGACGGGGAGGGAGACTACACCTTC
clone size: .; V gene: TRBV12-3/TRBV12-4; J gene: TRBJ1-2; D gene: .; CDR3 protein: CAITGPYGYTF; CDR3 DNA: TGTGCCATTACGGGTCCATATGGCTACACCTTC
clone size: .; V gene: TRBV28; J gene: TRBJ1-1; D gene: .; CDR3 protein: CASSLPTRKNEAFF; CDR3 DNA: TGTGCCAGCAGCCTACCTACACGGAAGAATGAAGCTTTCTTT
clone size: .; V gene: TRBV19; J gene: TRBJ1-3; D gene: .; CDR3 protein: CASSSGGLNTIYF; CDR3 DNA: TGTGCCAGTAGTTCTGGGGGTTTAAACACCATATATTTT
clone size: .; V gene: TRBV2; J gene: TRBJ2-5; D gene: TRBD2; CDR3 protein: CASRNPSNSGRDGETQYF; CDR3 DNA: TGTGCCAGCAGGAACCCCTCAAATAGCGGGAGAGATGGCGAGACCCAGTACTTC
clone size: few; V gene: TRBV11-2; J gene: TRBJ1-6; D gene: .; CDR3 protein: CASSLAMGRANSPLHF; CDR3 DNA: TGTGCCAGCAGCTTAGCTATGGGCAGGGCCAATTCACCCCTCCACTTT
clone size: .; V gene: TRBV30; J gene: TRBJ1-3; D gene: .; CDR3 protein: CAWGRGAGNTIYF; CDR3 DNA: TGTGCCTGGGGCAGGGGCGCTGGAAACACCATATATTTT
clone size: .; V gene: TRBV11-1; J gene: TRBJ1-1; D gene: TRBD1; CDR3 protein: CASSLALGDRAAFF; CDR3 DNA: TGTGCCAGCAGCTTAGCGCTGGGGGACAGGGCGGCTTTCTTT
clone size: once; V gene: TRBV7-9; J gene: TRBJ1-2; D gene: .; CDR3 protein: CASSSGGYGYGYTF; CDR3 DNA: TGTGCCAGCAGCTCCGGGGGGTACGGCTATGGCTACACCTTC
clone size: once; V gene: TRBV28; J gene: TRBJ1-5; D gene: .; CDR3 protein: CASSPGRQAQHF; CDR3 DNA: TGTGCCAGCAGTCCAGGGAGGCAGGCCCAGCATTTT
clone size: .; V gene: TRBV4-2; J gene: TRBJ1-3; D gene: TRBD1; CDR3 protein: CASSQTDRAGNTIYF; CDR3 DNA: TGTGCCAGCAGCCAGACGGACAGGGCTGGAAACACCATATATTTT
clone size: .; V gene: TRBV27; J gene: TRBJ1-2; D gene: TRBD1; CDR3 protein: CASSSVRGTGKFYGYTF; CDR3 DNA: TGTGCCAGCAGTTCGGTGCGGGGGACAGGGAAGTTCTATGGCTACACCTTC
clone size: .; V gene: TRBV19; J gene: TRBJ1-3; D gene: .; CDR3 protein: CASTAGTFWDPTSGNTIYF; CDR3 DNA: TGTGCCAGTACGGCAGGAACGTTTTGGGACCCCACCTCTGGAAACACCATATATTTT
clone size: .; V gene: TRBV7-2; J gene: TRBJ2-5; D gene: TRBD2; CDR3 protein: CASSLWVAGGQETQYF; CDR3 DNA: TGTGCCAGCAGCTTATGGGTAGCGGGGGGTCAAGAGACCCAGTACTTC
clone size: .; V gene: TRBV19; J gene: TRBJ2-2; D gene: TRBD1; CDR3 protein: CASITGGRANTGELFF; CDR3 DNA: TGTGCCAGTATTACAGGGGGCAGGGCGAACACCGGGGAGCTGTTTTTT
clone size: .; V gene: TRBV5-8; J gene: TRBJ1-4; D gene: TRBD1; CDR3 protein: CASSFIGRGRSNEKLFF; CDR3 DNA: TGTGCCAGCAGCTTCATCGGCAGGGGGAGGTCTAATGAAAAACTGTTTTTT
clone size: .; V gene: TRBV10-2; J gene: TRBJ2-5; D gene: TRBD2; CDR3 protein: CASSVRGGETQYF; CDR3 DNA: TGCGCCAGCAGTGTACGGGGGGGAGAGACCCAGTACTTC
clone size: .; V gene: TRBV30; J gene: TRBJ2-3; D gene: .; CDR3 protein: CAWSVRGYTDTQYF; CDR3 DNA: TGTGCCTGGAGTGTCAGGGGTTACACAGATACGCAGTATTTT
clone size: few; V gene: TRBV19; J gene: TRBJ2-7; D gene: TRBD1; CDR3 protein: CASSPWDSSYEQYF; CDR3 DNA: TGTGCCAGTAGTCCGTGGGACAGCTCCTACGAGCAGTACTTC
clone size: .; V gene: TRBV6-1; J gene: TRBJ1-5; D gene: TRBD1; CDR3 protein: CASSEQGAQGQPQHF; CDR3 DNA: TGTGCCAGCAGTGAACAGGGGGCGCAGGGTCAGCCCCAGCATTTT
clone size: .; V gene: TRBV6-5; J gene: TRBJ1-3; D gene: .; CDR3 protein: CASSYRSSGNTIYF; CDR3 DNA: TGTGCCAGCAGTTACCGAAGCTCTGGAAACACCATATATTTT
clone size: .; V gene: TRBV5-8; J gene: TRBJ1-6; D gene: .; CDR3 protein: CASSLAPEYNSPLHF; CDR3 DNA: TGTGCCAGCAGCTTGGCCCCGGAATATAATTCACCCCTCCACTTT
clone size: .; V gene: TRBV6-5; J gene: TRBJ2-4; D gene: TRBD2; CDR3 protein: CASSLTSGGAKNIQYF; CDR3 DNA: TGTGCCAGCAGTTTGACTAGCGGGGGAGCCAAAAACATTCAGTACTTC
clone size: few; V gene: TRBV29-1; J gene: TRBJ1-1; D gene: .; CDR3 protein: CSVASTEAFF; CDR3 DNA: TGCAGCGTTGCTTCTACTGAAGCTTTCTTT
clone size: .; V gene: TRBV5-4; J gene: TRBJ2-7; D gene: TRBD1; CDR3 protein: CASSWGQEPSYEQYF; CDR3 DNA: TGTGCCAGCAGCTGGGGACAGGAACCTTCCTACGAGCAGTACTTC
clone size: .; V gene: TRBV11-2; J gene: TRBJ2-5; D gene: .; CDR3 protein: CASSLEPLKTQYF; CDR3 DNA: TGTGCCAGCAGCTTAGAACCCCTCAAGACCCAGTACTTC
clone size: once; V gene: TRBV2; J gene: TRBJ1-5; D gene: .; CDR3 protein: CASSRVGRNSNQPQHF; CDR3 DNA: TGTGCCAGCAGCCGGGTCGGCCGGAATAGCAATCAGCCCCAGCATTTT
clone size: .; V gene: TRBV28; J gene: TRBJ1-1; D gene: .; CDR3 protein: CASSLATQPEAFF; CDR3 DNA: TGTGCCAGCAGTTTAGCGACTCAACCTGAAGCTTTCTTT
clone size: .; V gene: TRBV6-5; J gene: TRBJ1-2; D gene: TRBD1; CDR3 protein: CASSYSPGQGYGYTF; CDR3 DNA: TGTGCCAGCAGTTACTCTCCTGGACAGGGGTATGGCTACACCTTC
clone size: .; V gene: TRBV5-3; J gene: TRBJ2-5; D gene: .; CDR3 protein: CARSSRWQETQYF; CDR3 DNA: TGTGCCAGAAGCTCCCGCTGGCAAGAGACCCAGTACTTC
clone size: .; V gene: TRBV6-1; J gene: TRBJ1-1; D gene: .; CDR3 protein: CASSGAQNTEAFF; CDR3 DNA: TGTGCCAGCAGTGGAGCTCAGAACACTGAAGCTTTCTTT
clone size: once; V gene: TRBV25-1; J gene: TRBJ1-1; D gene: TRBD1; CDR3 protein: CASSEHSTGRTEAFF; CDR3 DNA: TGTGCCAGCAGTGAACACTCGACAGGGAGGACTGAAGCTTTCTTT
clone size: .; V gene: TRBV3-1/TRBV3-2; J gene: TRBJ1-5; D gene: .; CDR3 protein: CASSQGPGSNQPQHF; CDR3 DNA: TGTGCCAGCAGCCAGGGCCCCGGGAGCAATCAGCCCCAGCATTTT
clone size: .; V gene: TRBV6-6; J gene: TRBJ2-4; D gene: TRBD2; CDR3 protein: CASRPLREGTINIQYF; CDR3 DNA: TGTGCCAGCAGACCCTTGAGGGAGGGCACTATAAACATTCAGTACTTC
clone size: once; V gene: TRBV28; J gene: TRBJ2-6; D gene: TRBD1; CDR3 protein: CASSFPTGSSSGANVLTF; CDR3 DNA: TGTGCCAGCAGTTTCCCGACAGGGTCCAGCTCTGGGGCCAACGTCCTGACTTTC
clone size: .; V gene: TRBV7-2; J gene: TRBJ2-1; D gene: TRBD2; CDR3 protein: CASSLGSSGIPGYEQFF; CDR3 DNA: TGTGCCAGCAGCTTAGGGTCTAGCGGGATCCCTGGATATGAGCAGTTCTTC
clone size: .; V gene: TRBV7-9; J gene: TRBJ1-1; D gene: .; CDR3 protein: CASSFGPTEAFF; CDR3 DNA: TGTGCCAGCAGCTTCGGGCCGACTGAAGCTTTCTTT
clone size: .; V gene: TRBV5-1; J gene: TRBJ1-4; D gene: .; CDR3 protein: CASSLGPGSNEKLFF; CDR3 DNA: TGCGCCAGCAGCTTGGGCCCAGGGTCTAATGAAAAACTGTTTTTT
clone size: .; V gene: TRBV28; J gene: TRBJ1-5; D gene: TRBD1; CDR3 protein: CASSSAGGAGQPQHF; CDR3 DNA: TGTGCCAGCAGTTCGGCAGGGGGCGCAGGTCAGCCCCAGCATTTT
clone size: .; V gene: TRBV27; J gene: TRBJ1-6; D gene: .; CDR3 protein: CASSSLTHPPGSPLHF; CDR3 DNA: TGTGCCAGCAGTTCCTTAACACATCCTCCCGGATCACCCCTCCACTTT
clone size: few; V gene: TRBV3-1/TRBV3-2; J gene: TRBJ2-7; D gene: .; CDR3 protein: CASSQDLQSYEQYF; CDR3 DNA: TGTGCCAGCAGCCAAGATCTTCAGTCCTACGAGCAGTACTTC
clone size: .; V gene: TRBV19; J gene: TRBJ2-5; D gene: .; CDR3 protein: CASSISGRETQYF; CDR3 DNA: TGTGCCAGTAGTATAAGTGGGAGAGAGACCCAGTACTTC
clone size: .; V gene: TRBV7-8; J gene: TRBJ1-3; D gene: .; CDR3 protein: CASSLDRSSGNTIYF; CDR3 DNA: TGTGCCAGCAGCTTAGACAGGTCCTCTGGAAACACCATATATTTT
clone size: .; V gene: TRBV6-5; J gene: TRBJ1-3; D gene: .; CDR3 protein: CASSPATSGGNTIYF; CDR3 DNA: TGTGCCAGCAGCCCGGCGACCTCGGGTGGAAACACCATATATTTT
clone size: .; V gene: TRBV6-5; J gene: TRBJ2-7; D gene: .; CDR3 protein: CASSSFGYEQYF; CDR3 DNA: TGTGCCAGCAGTTCCTTTGGCTACGAGCAGTACTTC
clone size: .; V gene: TRBV29-1; J gene: TRBJ1-1; D gene: .; CDR3 protein: CSGQRLNTEAFF; CDR3 DNA: TGCAGCGGTCAGCGATTGAACACTGAAGCTTTCTTT
clone size: .; V gene: TRBV6-5; J gene: TRBJ2-1; D gene: TRBD1; CDR3 protein: CASRGQGFAVEQFF; CDR3 DNA: TGTGCCAGCAGAGGACAGGGTTTTGCTGTTGAGCAGTTCTTC
clone size: once; V gene: TRBV6-6; J gene: TRBJ2-2; D gene: TRBD2; CDR3 protein: CASSPAGGGPNTGELFF; CDR3 DNA: TGTGCCAGCAGTCCAGCCGGGGGGGGCCCGAACACCGGGGAGCTGTTTTTT
clone size: .; V gene: TRBV18; J gene: TRBJ1-2; D gene: TRBD1; CDR3 protein: CASSPMGQGSSVGYTF; CDR3 DNA: TGTGCCAGCTCACCAATGGGACAGGGTTCGTCGGTTGGCTACACCTTC
clone size: .; V gene: TRBV6-5; J gene: TRBJ1-2; D gene: .; CDR3 protein: CASSYRANYGYTF; CDR3 DNA: TGTGCCAGCAGTTACCGAGCTAACTATGGCTACACCTTC
clone size: .; V gene: TRBV28; J gene: TRBJ2-3; D gene: .; CDR3 protein: CASSILDTQYF; CDR3 DNA: TGTGCCAGCAGTATCCTAGATACGCAGTATTTT